A single sample is the source of the 7 T cell receptor beta chains below, sequenced in a study of T cells in Graves' hyperthyroidism and ophthalmopathy. Researchers took RNA transcripts and amplified the TCR beta CDR3 regions from them. A set of HTBI primers served as the primers for a first-round RT-PCR of the TCR CDR3. TCRdb analysed the multiplex PCR reads with MiXCR anew, one entry per CDR3 protein. The data show hundreds of thousands of distinct CDR3 sequences, around 39% seen once. Sequences were obtained from blood. Receptors originate from a man aged 18 to 30 with Graves' hyperthyroidism.

V gene TRBV7-9 combines with J gene TRBJ1-1, with TRBD1 as a possible D gene (5 bases). Trimming removed 5 bases from V and 4 bases from J, with 20 bases in between. CDR3 length: 16 residues. Germline CDR1 SEHNR, CDR2 FQNEAQ (reference sequence). The CDR3 region is CASSGPRVLSSTEAFF. CDR3 coding DNA: TGTGCCAGCAGCGGCCCCAGGGTCTTGTCCTCCACTGAAGCTTTCTTT.

Turning to this clonotype: Here the CDR3 omits its conserved ending phenylalanine or tryptophan, so a read error is the likely source. The chain carries TRBV11-2 and TRBJ2-7; 10 positions agree with TRBD1. The V and J ends lost 5 bases and 1 base, in that order; junction bases with no gene match: 5. There are 15 residues in the CDR3. Germline values: CDR1 SGHAT, CDR2 FQNNGV. CDR3 in amino acids: CASSPGTGESYEQYL. Written as DNA, the CDR3 is TGTGCCAGCAGCCCCGGGACAGGGGAGTCCTACGAGCAGTACTTA.

There are a few counts of this clonotype. The rearrangement joins TRBV7-6 to TRBJ2-2; D is undetermined. Germline V CDR1 and CDR2: SGHVS, FNYEAQ. CDR3 length equals 15 residues. V was trimmed by 4 bases and J by 7 bases, leaving 16 bases between them. The CDR3 coding sequence is TGTGCCAGCAGCTCGTCGACGGGTAGGAGCGGGGAGCTGTTTTTT. Amino acid sequence: CASSSSTGRSGELFF.

This clonotype was recorded many times. The chain links TRBV10-3 to TRBJ2-7; D remains ambiguous. CDR3 length: 14 residues. V was trimmed by 3 bases and J by 3 bases, leaving 12 bases between them. CDR1 and CDR2 from the germline V gene are ENHRY and SYGVKD. The CDR3 DNA reads TGTGCCATCAGTGAAGTGCGGAGAGTCTACGAGCAGTACTTC. Translated, it gives CAISEVRRVYEQYF.

A few counts support this clonotype. The J gene is TRBJ1-1, the V gene TRBV7-6; D might be TRBD1 (6 bases). Deletions cut 4 bases from V and 4 bases from J, with 19 bases between. This CDR3 has 16 amino acids. Per the germline V gene, CDR1 is SGHVS and CDR2 is FNYEAQ. DNA for the CDR3: TGTGCCAGCAGCTGGGACAACGAAAGATCCACCACTGAAGCTTTCTTT. It encodes CASSWDNERSTTEAFF.

In its sample, this clonotype was seen many times. This sequence joins TRBV7-9 and TRBJ1-2; D gene unclear. The CDR3 spans 15 residues. V was shortened by 6 bases and J by 3 bases, with 17 bases between the two germline ends. The germline gives CDR1 SEHNR, CDR2 FQNEAQ (reference sequence). The CDR3 region is CASRLSDTPHYGYTF. The CDR3, as DNA: TGTGCCAGCAGACTCAGTGATACACCCCACTATGGCTACACCTTC.

V and J are TRBV7-2 and TRBJ2-5, with 7 bases fitting TRBD2. This CDR3 comprises 16 residues. Germline CDR1 SGHTA, CDR2 FQGNSA. V gave up 1 base and J gave up 1 base; unmatched junction bases: 6. The CDR3 loop is CASSLVRRERQETQYF. CDR3 coding DNA: TGTGCCAGCAGCTTAGTGCGGCGGGAGCGCCAAGAGACCCAGTACTTC.